These 15 T cell receptor beta chains were all obtained from the same sample, sequenced in a study of early T cells in non-severe SARS-CoV-2 infection. TCRdb re-analysed the 5' RACE reads in MiXCR, keeping a single row per CDR3 protein. Among around 32,000 distinct CDR3 sequences listed, under 6% were seen once. The sequencing input was whole blood. These receptors originate from an adult who was a healthcare worker with PCR-confirmed SARS-CoV-2 infection or an uninfected control (not recorded which).

This clonotype was picked up a small number of times. The CDR3 DNA is TGTGCCAGCAGCCCCGGACAGATCACCTACGAGCAGTACTTC. Translated: CASSPGQITYEQYF. The chain couples TRBV7-2 to TRBJ2-7, with D possibly TRBD1 on 6 matching bases. This CDR3 is 14 amino acids long. V lost 5 bases and J 2 bases, leaving 13 bases between the germline ends. Germline loops: CDR1 SGHTA, CDR2 FQGNSA. The full variable domain, in which reference TRBV7-2 and TRBJ2-7 provide the parts outside the CDR3, is GAGVSQSPSNKVTEKGKDVELRCDPISGHTALYWYRQSLGQGLEFLIYFQGNSAPDKSGLPSDRFSAERTGGSVSTLTIQRTQQEDSAVYLCASSPGQITYEQYFGPGTRLTVT.

This clonotype was seen at least ten times. The J gene is TRBJ2-3, the V gene TRBV30; D is possibly TRBD1 (6 bases). Germline CDR1 GTSNPN, CDR2 SVGIG (reference sequence). V was clipped by 4 bases and J by 0 bases, with 14 bases between them. This CDR3 region has 15 residues. The CDR3 sequence: CAWMTGDPSTDTQYF. The CDR3 nucleotides are TGTGCCTGGATGACAGGCGACCCTAGCACAGATACGCAGTATTTT.

This clonotype was seen only a few times. J is TRBJ1-4 and V is TRBV18; D is ambiguous. Germline loops: CDR1 KGHSH, CDR2 LQKENI. With 3 bases removed from V and 0 bases from J, the gap between germline ends came to 5 bases. CDR3 size: 14 residues. The CDR3 is CASSPSTTNEKLFF. The CDR3 nucleotides are TGTGCCAGCTCACCCAGTACAACTAATGAAAAACTGTTTTTT.

This clonotype was counted only a few times. The chain couples TRBV2 to TRBJ2-1; TRBD1 or TRBD2 may be the D gene (5 bases each). V was cut by 6 bases and J by 7 bases, with 10 bases left in between. This CDR3 has 12 amino acids. Germline V CDR1 and CDR2: SNHLY, FYNNEI. For the CDR3, the DNA is TGTGCCAGCAGGAGGGACCGGAATGAGCAGTTCTTC. Translation: CASRRDRNEQFF.

CDR3 DNA sequence: TGCAGTGCTAGTGGACAGGGCTATGGCTACACCTTC. Its translation: CSASGQGYGYTF. The genes are TRBV20-1 and TRBJ1-2; 8 bases are shared with TRBD1. CDR1 is DFQATT and CDR2 is SNEGSKA in the germline V gene (reference sequence). V was clipped by 3 bases and J by 4 bases; unmatched bases: 1. The CDR3 contains 12 residues.

Many counts were recorded for this clonotype. The chain joins TRBV12-5 to TRBJ2-2, with no clear D. The CDR3 length is 13 residues. Germline-derived CDR1 and CDR2 are LGHNT and FRNRAP. Trimming took 6 bases from V and 6 from J, leaving 11 bases between them. The CDR3 DNA sequence: TGTGCTAGTGGCCCGACACCTTCCGGGGAGCTGTTTTTT. Translated: CASGPTPSGELFF.

This clonotype was detected only a few times. V gene TRBV20-1 combines with J gene TRBJ1-5; possibly TRBD1 for D (6 bases). Germline V gene data show CDR1 as DFQATT and CDR2 as SNEGSKA (reference sequence). The CDR3 is 13 residues long. Trimming took off 5 bases at V and 3 bases at J, with 11 bases between the two ends. The CDR3 region is CSALGGANQPQHF. For the CDR3, the DNA is TGCAGTGCTTTAGGGGGGGCCAATCAGCCCCAGCATTTT.

The sample holds a few counts of this clonotype. This rearrangement joins TRBV5-4 to TRBJ2-3; a possible D gene is TRBD2 (7 bases). The CDR3 runs to 18 residues. Trimming removed 0 bases from V and 2 bases from J, with 19 bases in between. CDR1 and CDR2 (germline): SGHNT, YYREEE (reference sequence). CDR3 sequence: CASSLARGGGALTDTQYF. The CDR3 DNA is TGTGCCAGCAGCTTGGCCAGAGGTGGGGGGGCCCTCACAGATACGCAGTATTTT.

The table lists this clonotype with many counts. The chain joins TRBV5-1 to TRBJ1-1; D is uncertain. Germline V gene lookup returns CDR1 SGHRS and CDR2 YFSETQ. CDR3 length: 14 amino acids. The V end lost 0 bases, the J end lost 0 bases, and 6 bases lay between the germline ends. CDR3 amino acids: CASSLDSMNTEAFF. The CDR3 nucleotides read TGCGCCAGCAGCTTGGACAGTATGAACACTGAAGCTTTCTTT.

Ten or more counts support this clonotype. V and J are TRBV5-4 and TRBJ2-2, with 7 positions matching TRBD1. V shed 5 bases and J 3 bases; nucleotides not matched to a gene: 13. Germline V CDR1 and CDR2: SGHNT, YYREEE (reference sequence). The CDR3 runs to 17 residues. The CDR3 loop reads CASSLGSGTAYTGELFF. In nucleotides, the CDR3 is TGTGCCAGCAGTCTAGGCTCCGGGACAGCTTACACCGGGGAGCTGTTTTTT.

This clonotype was counted ten times or more. V and J are TRBV20-1 and TRBJ2-5; tentatively, D is TRBD1 or TRBD2 (5 bases each). The germline V gene has CDR1 DFQATT and CDR2 SNEGSKA (reference sequence). The V end was cut by 6 bases, the J end by 2 bases, with 16 bases between. CDR3 length: 14 amino acids. The DNA of the CDR3 is TGCAGTGCCGCCGGGGCAGACCTACAAGAGACCCAGTACTTC. Its protein is CSAAGADLQETQYF.

This clonotype was counted at least ten times. This chain links TRBV29-1 with TRBJ2-4; TRBD1 matches at 7 bases. The CDR3 is made up of 18 amino acids. Germline values: CDR1 SQVTM, CDR2 ANQGSEA. Trimming cost V 0 bases and J 3 bases; bases outside gene matches: 14. CDR3 in amino acids: CSVEDLPRGSIVKNIQYF. In DNA, the CDR3 is TGCAGCGTTGAAGATCTTCCCAGGGGGAGTATAGTCAAAAACATTCAGTACTTC.

J is TRBJ2-6 and V is TRBV18, with D tentatively TRBD1 (5 bases). This CDR3 is built from 16 residues. The V end was cut by 6 bases, the J end by 3 bases, with 15 bases between. CDR1 and CDR2 (germline): KGHSH, LQKENI. The CDR3 region is CASSRSRAGGANVLTF. CDR3 nucleotide sequence: TGTGCCAGCTCTCGGAGCAGGGCAGGTGGGGCCAACGTCCTGACTTTC.

This clonotype has at least ten counts. The chain has TRBV5-4 and TRBJ2-1; D ambiguous. The CDR3 extends over 17 amino acids. CDR1 and CDR2 from the germline V gene are SGHNT and YYREEE (reference sequence). Trimming removed 0 bases from V and 1 base from J, with 14 bases in between. CDR3 region: CASSLVTGLGSYNEQFF. In DNA form, the CDR3 reads TGTGCCAGCAGCTTGGTGACGGGCCTGGGGTCCTACAATGAGCAGTTCTTC.

Regarding this clonotype: Compared with germline, one end of the junction differs, possibly owing to a read error. This sequence joins TRBV5-5 and TRBJ1-1, with D unclear. CDR3 length: 10 residues. The V gene's germline CDR1 is SGHKS and CDR2 YYEKEE (reference sequence). Here the CDR3 DNA reads TGTGCCAGCAGCTACGTCGTACTGACTTGG. This gives the protein CASSYVVLTW.